Listed here is a single TCR beta chain. This specimen belongs to a study of control samples from healthy donors and cancer patients. Sequencing was performed with immunoSEQ multiplex PCR; in TCRdb, only in-frame clones are kept and a portion is missing. The repertoire holds fewer than 90,000 clones, with about 87% as singletons. The ends were cut back, 3 bases at V and 3 bases at J, with 14 bases in the middle. The CDR3 totals 16 residues. Looked up from germline, CDR1 is KGHSH and CDR2 is LQKENI. Sequencing was carried out using blood. The TCR was taken from a man aged 45-65 years in good health. The V call is TRBV18, the J call TRBJ2-2; tentatively, D is TRBD2 (5 bases). The CDR3 loop reads CASSPPSPGYTGELFF. CDR3 DNA: TGTGCCAGCTCACCCCCCTCTCCGGGATACACCGGGGAGCTGTTTTTT. Drawing the rest from reference TRBV18 and TRBJ2-2, the complete variable domain is NAGVMQNPRHLVRRRGQEARLRCSPMKGHSHVYWYRQLPEEGLKFMVYLQKENIIDESGMPKERFSAEFPKEGPSILRIQQVVRGDSAAYFCASSPPSPGYTGELFFGEGSRLTVL.